The 11 T cell receptor beta chains in this list originate from one sample, sequenced in a study of type 1 regulatory T cells. Each CDR3 protein is one row after TCRdb ran MiXCR on the reads. Of about 67,000 distinct CDR3 sequences detected, around 49% appear once; the ten largest clones hold approximately 2.3%. These receptors' antigens are unknown. The sequenced sample was cultured non-Tr1 T cells, either the whole culture or a sorted T cell fraction (not recorded which). The source is a human donor in good health.

As to this clonotype: The junction departs from germline at one end; a sequencing error may be responsible. This rearrangement joins TRBV4-3 to TRBJ2-2, with a tentative D call TRBD2 (5 bases). Per germline, CDR1 LGHNA and CDR2 YSLEER. The CDR3 runs to 14 residues. The CDR3 reads CASSQGGSAGEMFF. The CDR3 DNA sequence: TGCGCCAGCAGCCAAGGGGGTTCGGCCGGGGAGATGTTTTTT.

This clonotype was observed a handful of times. The chain couples TRBV7-6 to TRBJ1-1; D unresolved. Germline V gives CDR1 SGHVS, CDR2 FNYEAQ. The CDR3 is made up of 12 amino acids. V was clipped by 5 bases and J by 5 bases, with 9 bases between them. DNA of the CDR3: TGTGCCAGCAGCCCCCACGGGACTGAAGCTTTCTTT. This gives the protein CASSPHGTEAFF.

This sequence joins TRBV4-1 and TRBJ2-7, with TRBD2 identical over 9 bases. Per the germline V gene, CDR1 is MGHRA and CDR2 is YSYEKL. Unmatched junction bases numbered 9, after V lost 3 bases and J lost 3 bases. CDR3 length: 16 amino acids. CDR3 residues: CASSQAVTSGLYEQYF. For the CDR3, the DNA is TGCGCCAGCAGCCAGGCCGTGACTAGCGGCCTCTACGAGCAGTACTTC.

This chain joins TRBV13 and TRBJ2-3; D possibly corresponds to TRBD2 (6 bases). Germline lookup yields CDR1 PRHDT and CDR2 FYEKMQ (reference sequence). The CDR3 runs to 15 residues. V lost 5 bases and J 2 bases, leaving 14 bases between the germline ends. DNA for the CDR3: TGTGCCAGCAGCAGGGCGGGGAGAACCACAGATACGCAGTATTTT. Protein: CASSRAGRTTDTQYF.

Note on this clonotype: A much larger clone is a single base away; this may be a read error. This sequence joins TRBV12-3 or TRBV12-4 and TRBJ1-5, with unresolved D. The CDR3 runs 12 residues. For the CDR3, the DNA is TGTGCCAGCGGTTTAGAGGGTCAGCCCCAGCATTTT. Protein sequence: CASGLEGQPQHF.

The rearrangement joins TRBV20-1 to TRBJ2-7, with D perhaps given as TRBD1 or TRBD2 (5 bases each). Trimming cost V 4 bases and J 3 bases, with 22 bases left between them. This CDR3 comprises 16 residues. Germline V gene lookup returns CDR1 DFQATT and CDR2 SNEGSKA (reference sequence). The CDR3 region has the DNA TGCAGTGCTACCTTTTCGGGGTCGCCAACAGGCTACGAGCAGTACTTC. This sequence encodes CSATFSGSPTGYEQYF.

V and J are TRBV11-2 and TRBJ2-5; possible D gene TRBD2, 7 bases. The CDR3 totals 14 residues. CDR1 and CDR2 (germline): SGHAT, FQNNGV. V was pared by 7 bases and J by 4 bases, with 16 bases between. For the CDR3, the DNA is TGTGCCAGCAACAACAGGGCGGGAGTAGAGACCCAGTACTTC. Translated, it gives CASNNRAGVETQYF.

The V call is TRBV21-1, the J call TRBJ2-1; the table names TRBD2, a call not compared with the DNA. TRBV21-1 is classified as a pseudogene. The length of the CDR3 is 18 residues. CDR3 coding DNA: TGTGCCGGCAGCAAAACAATACAAGGGGGACTAGGGCGTAATGAGCAGTTCTTC. Translation: CAGSKTIQGGLGRNEQFF.

The chain employs TRBV6-1 and TRBJ2-3, with TRBD1 as a possible D gene (5 bases). The germline V gene has CDR1 MNHNS and CDR2 SASEGT. CDR3 length: 12 amino acids. V gave up 4 bases and J gave up 7 bases, with 9 bases separating them. The CDR3 sequence: CASSADSYTQYF. The CDR3 DNA sequence: TGTGCCAGCAGTGCCGACAGCTATACGCAGTATTTT.

This clonotype has just a few counts. The chain carries TRBV27 and TRBJ2-1; D is uncertain. The CDR3 loop spans 14 amino acids. The germline V and J ends were trimmed by 0 bases and 5 bases, with 8 bases remaining between them. Germline CDR1 is MNHEY and CDR2 is SMNVEV (reference sequence). CDR3 protein: CASSLSDKHNEQFF. As DNA, the CDR3 is TGTGCCAGCAGTTTATCGGATAAGCACAATGAGCAGTTCTTC.

The chain has TRBV6-4 and TRBJ2-7, with no clear D. V was shortened by 9 bases and J by 3 bases, with 18 bases between the two germline ends. The CDR3 totals 14 residues. Per germline, CDR1 MRHNA and CDR2 SNTAGT. The CDR3 region has the DNA TGTGCCAGTCCTCAAGGGATCCCCCTCTACGAGCAGTACTTC. Translation: CASPQGIPLYEQYF.